The entry below gives a single T cell receptor beta chain sequence along with its context. This clone's antigen is unknown. No base quality information exists; no much larger clone differs at one position. Collaborating institutions collected whole blood in K2EDTA tubes following their own protocols. For TCRbeta analysis, collaborators shipped samples in one of three forms: frozen whole blood, isolated PBMCs, or DNA extracted from either of those sample types. TCRbeta CDR3 regions were amplified from genomic DNA using the immunoSEQ Assay, a bias-controlled multiplex PCR. The paper's processing steps were these. The number of nucleated cells in each sample was estimated by amplification of reference gene primers within the assay. To quantify the absolute abundance of each unique TCRbeta CDR3 rearrangement, sequence reads were collapsed and filtered. For each sample, productive Simpson clonality was calculated by taking the square root of Simpson's diversity index across productive rearrangements. Not all clones reach the TCRdb copy of this immuneACCESS table, which keeps in-frame sequences only. Checked studies attribute under half of the gap to unresolved V genes and leave the rest unexplained. Clonal size and the V and J genes are those of that table, whereas D and trimming came from the DNA. The sample contains some 260,000 clones, roughly 77% of them found a single time. The ten largest clones represent about 3.1% of the sample.

The data were obtained in a study of blood T cell repertoires in COVID-19 (dated by TCRdb to 2020 to 2021). Study-wide context: Collaborator samples came from the United States, Italy and Spain and covered acute and convalescent phases of COVID-19. Deeply sampled blood TCRbeta repertoires from subjects exposed to, actively infected with, or recovered from COVID-19 were included in the dataset. The sample metadata nearly always contained a de-identified subject ID, COVID-19 status, age in years and sex. The prospective study material was composed of cDNA or gDNA derived from T cells, B-cell-depleted T cells, or PBMCs. Samples were obtained from the ongoing ImmuneRACE study (first 160 participants) and from some 1,300 subjects provided by 6 global collaborators. Where HLA class I and class II types were available, the types were taken from metadata supplied by the sample provider, not from assay-based typing. A freely available public database, intended as a resource for researchers studying the immune response to SARS-CoV-2, is where the repertoires were released.

The CDR3 spans 14 residues, from the cysteine through the phenylalanine. Only the CDR3 DNA is retained, 42 bases long and in frame from the first base. Trimmed from V: 6 bases; trimmed from J: 7 bases; junction bases lacking a gene match: 7. Taken from the germline V gene (reference sequence), the CDR1 and CDR2 loops are LNHNV and YYDKDF. Overall study outcomes, separate from this receptor: Clinical and demographic metadata were provided uncurated, with the amount varying by source and participant.

This clonotype was obtained from an elderly woman with acute or convalescent COVID-19. The receptor chain draws on TRBV15 and TRBJ2-2; the central 8 bases match TRBD2. Sequencing was done on a sample of peripheral blood. For the CDR3, the sequence is CATRPGGGGGELFF. The DNA is as follows: TGTGCCACCAGGCCGGGGGGGGGCGGCGGGGAGCTGTTTTTT.